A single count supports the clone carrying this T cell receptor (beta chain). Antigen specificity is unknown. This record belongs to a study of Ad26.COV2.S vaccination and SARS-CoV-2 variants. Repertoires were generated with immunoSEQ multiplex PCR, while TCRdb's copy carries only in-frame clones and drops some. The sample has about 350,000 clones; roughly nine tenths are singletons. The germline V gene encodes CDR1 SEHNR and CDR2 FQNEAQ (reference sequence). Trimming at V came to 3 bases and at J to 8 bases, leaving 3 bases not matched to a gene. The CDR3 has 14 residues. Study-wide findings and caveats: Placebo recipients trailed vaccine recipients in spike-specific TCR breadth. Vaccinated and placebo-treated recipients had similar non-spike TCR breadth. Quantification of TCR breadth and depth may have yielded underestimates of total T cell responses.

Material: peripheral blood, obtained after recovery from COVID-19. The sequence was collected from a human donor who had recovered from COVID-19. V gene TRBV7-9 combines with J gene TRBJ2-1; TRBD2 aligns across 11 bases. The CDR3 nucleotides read TGTGCCAGCAGCTTTCTAGCGGGGGGCCATGAGCAGTTCTTC. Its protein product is CASSFLAGGHEQFF.